One sample yielded the 7 T cell receptor beta chains listed below, sequenced in a study of T cells after posttransplantation cyclophosphamide. The table came from immunoSEQ multiplex PCR; TCRdb's copy has only in-frame clones and leaves some out. The specimen has roughly 24,000 clones, none found just once. Sequences were obtained from PBMCs. All receptors derive from a woman aged 60-75 years in good health, CMV-negative, and a related stem cell transplant donor.

The chain couples TRBV7-9 to TRBJ2-7; D is unresolved. Trimming took off 2 bases at V and 3 bases at J, with 5 bases between the two ends. The CDR3 is 12 amino acids. The V gene's germline CDR1 is SEHNR and CDR2 FQNEAQ (reference sequence). DNA of the CDR3: TGTGCCAGCAGCTTACTAGGCTACGAGCAGTACTTC. It is translated as CASSLLGYEQYF.

This chain links TRBV2 with TRBJ1-5; D not resolved. The CDR3 has 14 residues. The germline gives CDR1 SNHLY, CDR2 FYNNEI. V was pared by 5 bases and J by 1 base, with 9 bases between. The CDR3 spells CASSFPQSNQPQHF. In DNA, the CDR3 is TGTGCCAGCAGTTTCCCCCAGAGCAATCAGCCCCAGCATTTT. Looking up the rest from reference TRBV2 and TRBJ1-5 gives the full variable domain: EPEVTQTPSHQVTQMGQEVILRCVPISNHLYFYWYRQILGQKVEFLVSFYNNEISEKSEIFDDQFSVERPDGSNFTLKIRSTKLEDSAMYFCASSFPQSNQPQHFGDGTRLSIL.

The sample holds many counts of this clone. This chain connects TRBV19 to TRBJ2-4; weak D call: TRBD2 (6 bases). CDR3 length: 14 amino acids. In germline, CDR1 is LNHDA, CDR2 SQIVND (reference sequence). V was shortened by 4 bases and J by 3 bases, with 10 bases between the two germline ends. The CDR3 spells CASSSRGGKNIQYF. CDR3 nucleotide sequence: TGTGCCAGTAGTAGTCGGGGAGGCAAAAACATTCAGTACTTC.

This clone was recorded many times. The chain uses TRBV7-3 and TRBJ2-1, with 8 positions matching TRBD2. The length of the CDR3 is 19 residues. Trimming took 5 bases from V and 0 from J; bases not matched to a gene: 15. Germline loops: CDR1 SGHTA, CDR2 FQGTGA. This chain's CDR3 is CASSPAGALLAASYNEQFF. The CDR3 DNA sequence: TGTGCCAGCAGCCCCGCGGGGGCATTACTAGCGGCCTCCTACAATGAGCAGTTCTTC.

This clone showed up many times. This chain uses TRBV7-9 with TRBJ2-5; D is possibly TRBD1 (6 bases). This CDR3 spans 17 amino acids. Trimming removed 3 bases from V and 0 bases from J, with 17 bases in between. CDR1 is SEHNR, CDR2 FQNEAQ, per germline (reference sequence). CDR3 sequence reads: CASSLGFGQLYQETQYF. Written as DNA, the CDR3 is TGTGCCAGCAGCTTGGGGTTTGGACAGTTGTACCAAGAGACCCAGTACTTC. The entire variable domain, with the rest obtained from reference TRBV7-9 and TRBJ2-5, is as follows: DTGVSQNPRHKITKRGQNVTFRCDPISEHNRLYWYRQTLGQGPEFLTYFQNEAQLEKSRLLSDRFSAERPKGSFSTLEIQRTEQGDSAMYLCASSLGFGQLYQETQYFGPGTRLLVL.

This clone was recorded at least ten times. This chain links TRBV5-1 with TRBJ2-2, with D perhaps TRBD2 (7 bases). The V end was cut by 4 bases, the J end by 5 bases, with 15 bases between. The V gene's germline CDR1 is SGHRS and CDR2 YFSETQ. This CDR3 spans 15 amino acids. The CDR3 sequence: CASSLDEGGTGELFF. The DNA for the CDR3 is TGCGCCAGCAGCCTGGACGAGGGGGGGACCGGGGAGCTGTTTTTT.

This clone was seen ten or more times. The rearrangement uses TRBV28 and TRBJ2-5, with D maybe TRBD1 (5 bases). Germline assignment: CDR1 MDHEN and CDR2 SYDVKM. V lost 2 bases and J 5 bases, leaving 12 bases between the germline ends. The CDR3 is 14 residues long. CDR3 region: CASSLDSPGETQYF. The CDR3 nucleotides are TGTGCCAGCAGTTTAGACAGCCCAGGGGAGACCCAGTACTTC.